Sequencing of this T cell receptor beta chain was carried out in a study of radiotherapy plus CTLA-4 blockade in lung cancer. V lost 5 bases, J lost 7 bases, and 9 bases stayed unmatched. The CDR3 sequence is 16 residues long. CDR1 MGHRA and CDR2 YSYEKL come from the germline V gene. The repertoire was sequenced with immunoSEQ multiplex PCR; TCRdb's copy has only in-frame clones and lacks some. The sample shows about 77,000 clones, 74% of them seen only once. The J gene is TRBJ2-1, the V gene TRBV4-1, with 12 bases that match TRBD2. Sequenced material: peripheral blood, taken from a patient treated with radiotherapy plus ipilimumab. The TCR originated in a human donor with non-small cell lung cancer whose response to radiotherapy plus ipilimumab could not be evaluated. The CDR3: CASSSRTSGAWNEQFF. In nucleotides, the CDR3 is TGCGCCAGCAGCTCCAGGACTAGCGGGGCTTGGAATGAGCAGTTCTTC.